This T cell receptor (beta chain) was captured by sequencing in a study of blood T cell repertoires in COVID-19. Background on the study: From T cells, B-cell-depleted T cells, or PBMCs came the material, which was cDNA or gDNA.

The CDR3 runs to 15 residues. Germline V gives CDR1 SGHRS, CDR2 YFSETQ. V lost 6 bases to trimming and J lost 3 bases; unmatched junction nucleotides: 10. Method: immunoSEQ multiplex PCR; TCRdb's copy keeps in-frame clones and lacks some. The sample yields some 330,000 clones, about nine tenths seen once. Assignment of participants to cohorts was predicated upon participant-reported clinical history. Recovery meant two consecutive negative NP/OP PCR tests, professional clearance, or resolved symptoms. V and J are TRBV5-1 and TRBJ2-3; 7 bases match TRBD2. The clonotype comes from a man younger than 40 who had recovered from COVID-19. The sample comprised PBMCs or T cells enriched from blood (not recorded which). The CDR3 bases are TGCGCCAGCAATTTGGGGCGGGGGAGGACAGATACGCAGTATTTT. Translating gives CASNLGRGRTDTQYF. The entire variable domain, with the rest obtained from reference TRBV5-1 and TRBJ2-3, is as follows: KAGVTQTPRYLIKTRGQQVTLSCSPISGHRSVSWYQQTPGQGLQFLFEYFSETQRNKGNFPGRFSGRQFSNSRSEMNVSTLELGDSALYLCASNLGRGRTDTQYFGPGTRLTVL.